A single sample gave rise to the 12 T cell receptor beta chains below, sequenced in a study of response to subunit inactivated influenza vaccine. TCRdb redid the calling of the RT-PCR reads with MiXCR, one entry per CDR3 protein. The table shows about 480,000 distinct CDR3 sequences, with over 25% occurring only once. Sequenced material: CD4+ T cells sorted from PBMCs, taken roughly 5 days after vaccination. These TCRs come from a man in his fifties who received an inactivated influenza vaccine.

This clonotype was detected a few times. The gene calls are TRBV3-1 and TRBJ1-4; the D is unclear. This CDR3 region has 15 residues. With 1 base removed from V and 2 bases from J, the gap between germline ends came to 8 bases. CDR1 LGHDT and CDR2 YNNKEL come from the germline V gene (reference sequence). The CDR3 protein is CASSQGGTTNEKLFF. CDR3 bases: TGTGCCAGCAGCCAAGGCGGAACTACTAATGAAAAACTGTTTTTT.

This clonotype was picked up a small number of times. The rearrangement joins TRBV20-1 to TRBJ1-4; D may be TRBD1 (5 bases). Trimming shortened V by 3 bases and J by 6 bases, and 11 bases separated the two germline ends. Germline CDR1 is DFQATT and CDR2 is SNEGSKA (reference sequence). The CDR3 consists of 13 residues. CDR3 DNA sequence: TGCAGTGCTAGGTTGGGCAGGGATGAAAAACTGTTTTTT. This codes for CSARLGRDEKLFF.

The V and J genes are TRBV20-1 and TRBJ2-1; 8 bases are shared with TRBD1. V shed 5 bases and J 15 bases; nucleotides not matched to a gene: 6. The germline CDR1 and CDR2 sequences are DFQATT and SNEGSKA (reference sequence). This CDR3 region has 10 residues. The CDR3 DNA is TGCAGTGCTCAAGGACAGGGTACGTTCTTC. Residues: CSAQGQGTFF.

The chain uses TRBV7-3 and TRBJ2-5; D unresolved. The CDR3 contains 14 residues. V lost 5 bases, J lost 8 bases, and 18 bases lay in between. The germline V gene encodes CDR1 SGHTA and CDR2 FQGTGA. The CDR3 nucleotides read TGTGCCAGCAGCCTGGGTGGCCACGGAGCCACCCAGTACTTC. It specifies CASSLGGHGATQYF. The full variable domain, its missing parts supplied by reference TRBV7-3 and TRBJ2-5, is GAGVSQTPSNKVTEKGKYVELRCDPISGHTALYWYRQSLGQGPEFLIYFQGTGAADDSGLPNDRFFAVRPEGSVSTLKIQRTERGDSAVYLCASSLGGHGATQYFGPGTRLLVL.

In its sample, this clonotype was seen many times. The chain couples TRBV6-2 or TRBV6-3 to TRBJ2-7; TRBD2 is a possible D gene (6 bases). In germline, CDR1 is MNHEY, CDR2 SVGEGT. Deletions cut 7 bases from V and 5 bases from J, with 15 bases between. This CDR3 contains 13 residues. The CDR3 DNA reads TGTGCCAGCAATGGATGGGACTTCCACGAGCAGTACTTC. Encoded protein: CASNGWDFHEQYF.

This clonotype was detected many times. The chain links TRBV5-1 to TRBJ2-2; no firm D call. CDR3 size: 13 residues. Germline CDR1 and CDR2: SGHRS and YFSETQ. Trimming pared 5 bases from V and 4 bases from J, leaving 9 bases between. This CDR3 reads CASRPPGTGELFF. In DNA, the CDR3 is TGCGCCAGCAGGCCCCCCGGCACCGGGGAGCTGTTTTTT. The variable domain in full, completed from reference TRBV5-1 and TRBJ2-2, reads KAGVTQTPRYLIKTRGQQVTLSCSPISGHRSVSWYQQTPGQGLQFLFEYFSETQRNKGNFPGRFSGRQFSNSRSEMNVSTLELGDSALYLCASRPPGTGELFFGEGSRLTVL.

The chain recombines TRBV25-1 with TRBJ1-1; maybe TRBD1 (5 bases). Germline V gives CDR1 MGHDK, CDR2 SYGVNS. The CDR3 contains 16 residues. The ends were cut back, 2 bases at V and 1 base at J, with 14 bases in the middle. Here the CDR3 reads CASSEPPARENTEAFF. In nucleotides, the CDR3 is TGTGCCAGCAGTGAACCGCCCGCCAGGGAGAACACTGAAGCTTTCTTT.

This clonotype was found a few times. The genes are TRBV5-1 and TRBJ1-4; no reliable D call. Germline values: CDR1 SGHRS, CDR2 YFSETQ. There are 14 residues in the CDR3. The V end was cut by 4 bases, the J end by 4 bases, with 11 bases between. CDR3 protein: CASSLQPSNEKLFF. In DNA form, the CDR3 reads TGCGCCAGCAGCCTACAACCGAGTAATGAAAAACTGTTTTTT.

This clonotype was observed a handful of times. J is TRBJ1-4 and V is TRBV2; D gene unclear. Trimming took off 7 bases at V and 6 bases at J, with 9 bases between the two ends. The CDR3 contains 12 residues. Germline lookup yields CDR1 SNHLY and CDR2 FYNNEI. In DNA form, the CDR3 reads TGTGCCAGCAATGGGGAGGATGAAAAACTGTTTTTT. This gives the protein CASNGEDEKLFF. Together with reference TRBV2 and TRBJ1-4, the CDR3 gives the full variable domain: EPEVTQTPSHQVTQMGQEVILRCVPISNHLYFYWYRQILGQKVEFLVSFYNNEISEKSEIFDDQFSVERPDGSNFTLKIRSTKLEDSAMYFCASNGEDEKLFFGSGTQLSVL.

In its sample, this clonotype was seen a few times. CDR3 sequence reads: CASSQALASGAVYEQYF. CDR3 coding DNA: TGTGCCAGCAGCCAAGCCCTAGCCTCCGGGGCCGTCTACGAGCAGTACTTC. The chain combines TRBV3-1 with TRBJ2-7, with D tentatively TRBD1 or TRBD2 (5 bases each). The CDR3 has 17 amino acids. The V gene lost 1 base and the J gene lost 3 bases, with 19 bases spanning the gap. The germline V gene has CDR1 LGHDT and CDR2 YNNKEL (reference sequence).

This clonotype was seen a handful of times. V gene TRBV29-1 combines with J gene TRBJ1-2; D uncertain. With 4 bases removed from V and 0 bases from J, the gap between germline ends came to 9 bases. The V gene's germline CDR1 is SQVTM and CDR2 ANQGSEA. There are 13 residues in the CDR3. The CDR3 loop is CSVVGRTNYGYTF. The CDR3 nucleotides are TGCAGCGTTGTGGGCAGGACTAACTATGGCTACACCTTC.

V usage is TRBV11-1 and J usage is TRBJ2-1; 8 bases agree with TRBD2. V shed 2 bases and J 7 bases; nucleotides not matched to a gene: 10. The germline gives CDR1 SGHAT, CDR2 FQDESV (reference sequence). This CDR3 has 16 residues. The CDR3: CASSLTRAGDTNEQFF. DNA for the CDR3: TGTGCCAGCAGCTTAACAAGAGCGGGAGATACTAATGAGCAGTTCTTC.